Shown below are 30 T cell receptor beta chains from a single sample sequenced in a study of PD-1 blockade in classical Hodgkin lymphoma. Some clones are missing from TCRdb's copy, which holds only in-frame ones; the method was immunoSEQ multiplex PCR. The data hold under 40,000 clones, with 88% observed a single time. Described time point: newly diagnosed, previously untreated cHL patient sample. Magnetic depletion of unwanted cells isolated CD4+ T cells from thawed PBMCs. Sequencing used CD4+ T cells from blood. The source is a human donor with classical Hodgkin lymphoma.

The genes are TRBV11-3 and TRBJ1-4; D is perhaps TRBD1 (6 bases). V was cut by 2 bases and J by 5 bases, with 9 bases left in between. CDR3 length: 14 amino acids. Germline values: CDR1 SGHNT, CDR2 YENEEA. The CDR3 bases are TGTGCCAGCAGCTTAATACAGGGCAATGAAAAACTGTTTTTT. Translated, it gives CASSLIQGNEKLFF.

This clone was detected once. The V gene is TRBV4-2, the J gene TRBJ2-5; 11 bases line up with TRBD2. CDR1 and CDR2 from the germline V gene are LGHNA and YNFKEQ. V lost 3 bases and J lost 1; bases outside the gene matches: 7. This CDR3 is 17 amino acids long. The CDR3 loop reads CASSQAGTSGPQETQYF. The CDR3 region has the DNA TGTGCCAGCAGCCAGGCTGGGACTAGCGGACCCCAAGAGACCCAGTACTTC.

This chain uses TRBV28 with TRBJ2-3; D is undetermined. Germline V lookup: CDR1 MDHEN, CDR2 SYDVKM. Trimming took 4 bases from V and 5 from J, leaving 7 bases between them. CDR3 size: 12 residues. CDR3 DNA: TGTGCCAGCAGTTCTAGTGAAGATACGCAGTATTTT. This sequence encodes CASSSSEDTQYF.

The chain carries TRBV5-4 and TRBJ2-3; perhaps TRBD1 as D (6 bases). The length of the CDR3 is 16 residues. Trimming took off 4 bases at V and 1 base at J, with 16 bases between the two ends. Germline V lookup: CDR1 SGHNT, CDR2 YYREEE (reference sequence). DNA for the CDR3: TGTGCCAGCAGCAGTGACAGGTTCCTTCGCACAGATACGCAGTATTTT. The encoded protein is CASSSDRFLRTDTQYF.

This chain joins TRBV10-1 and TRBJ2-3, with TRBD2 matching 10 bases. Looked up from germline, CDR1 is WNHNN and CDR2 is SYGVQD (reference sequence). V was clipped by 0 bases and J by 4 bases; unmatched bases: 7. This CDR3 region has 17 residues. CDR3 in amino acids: CASSESGPSGSPDTQYF. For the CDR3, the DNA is TGCGCCAGCAGTGAGTCGGGACCTAGCGGGAGCCCAGATACGCAGTATTTT.

The CDR3 region is CASSPRQGYFTTNEKLFF. The CDR3 DNA reads TGCGCCAGCAGCCCGAGACAGGGATACTTTACAACTAATGAAAAACTGTTTTTT. The chain has TRBV5-1 and TRBJ1-4; 7 nucleotides line up with TRBD1. Germline lookup yields CDR1 SGHRS and CDR2 YFSETQ. This CDR3 comprises 18 residues. V gave up 4 bases and J gave up 0 bases; unmatched junction bases: 12.

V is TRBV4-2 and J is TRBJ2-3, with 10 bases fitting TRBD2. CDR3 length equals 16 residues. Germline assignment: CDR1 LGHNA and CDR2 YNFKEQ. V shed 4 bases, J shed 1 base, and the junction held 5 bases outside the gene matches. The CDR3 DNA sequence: TGTGCCAGCAGCCGTACCGGGACTAGCGGCACAGATACGCAGTATTTT. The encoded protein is CASSRTGTSGTDTQYF.

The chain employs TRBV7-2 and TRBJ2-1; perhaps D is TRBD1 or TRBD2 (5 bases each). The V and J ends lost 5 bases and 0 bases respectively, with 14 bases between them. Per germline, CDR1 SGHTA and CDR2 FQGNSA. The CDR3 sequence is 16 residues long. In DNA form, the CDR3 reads TGTGCCAGCAGCACACGGGGCGGAAGCTCCTACAATGAGCAGTTCTTC. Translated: CASSTRGGSSYNEQFF.

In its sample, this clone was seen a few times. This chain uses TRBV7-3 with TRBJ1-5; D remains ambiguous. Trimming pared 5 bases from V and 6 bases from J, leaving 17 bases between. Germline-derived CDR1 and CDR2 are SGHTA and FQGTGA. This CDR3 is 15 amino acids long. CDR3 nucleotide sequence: TGTGCCAGCAGCCTCCTGGGTGGAGGTAGTCAGCCCCAGCATTTT. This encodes CASSLLGGGSQPQHF.

CDR3 region: CASSSLAGGGAGELFF. Here the CDR3 DNA reads TGTGCCAGCAGCTCTCTAGCGGGAGGGGGAGCCGGGGAGCTGTTTTTT. The V call is TRBV7-9, the J call TRBJ2-2; 12 bases map to TRBD2. Per germline, CDR1 SEHNR and CDR2 FQNEAQ (reference sequence). J was trimmed by 6 bases and V by 4 bases; bases with no gene match: 6. The CDR3 is made up of 16 amino acids.

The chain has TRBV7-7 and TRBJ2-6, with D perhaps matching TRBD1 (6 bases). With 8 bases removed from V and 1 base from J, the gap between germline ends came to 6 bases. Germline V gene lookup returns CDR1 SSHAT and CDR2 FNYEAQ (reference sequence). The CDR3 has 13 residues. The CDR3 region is CASQGSGANVLTF. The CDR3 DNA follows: TGTGCCAGCCAGGGGTCTGGGGCCAACGTCCTGACTTTC.

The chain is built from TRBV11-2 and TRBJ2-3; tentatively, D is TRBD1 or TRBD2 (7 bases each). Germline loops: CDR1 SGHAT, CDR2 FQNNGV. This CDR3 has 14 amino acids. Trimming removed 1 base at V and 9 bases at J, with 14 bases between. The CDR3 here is CASSLGNQGGTQYF. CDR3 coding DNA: TGTGCCAGCAGCTTAGGGAATCAGGGGGGGACGCAGTATTTT.

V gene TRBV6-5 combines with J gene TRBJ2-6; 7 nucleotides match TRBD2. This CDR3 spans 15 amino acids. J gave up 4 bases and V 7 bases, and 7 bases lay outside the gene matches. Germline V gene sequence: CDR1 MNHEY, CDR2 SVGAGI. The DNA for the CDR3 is TGTGCCAGCACCCCCGGGAGGACGGGGGCCAACGTCCTGACTTTC. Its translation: CASTPGRTGANVLTF.

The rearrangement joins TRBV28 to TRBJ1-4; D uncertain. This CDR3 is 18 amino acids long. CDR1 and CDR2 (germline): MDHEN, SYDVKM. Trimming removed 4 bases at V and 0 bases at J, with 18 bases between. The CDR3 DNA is TGTGCCAGCAGTTACCCCGGGCAGAGGGTTGCAACTAATGAAAAACTGTTTTTT. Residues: CASSYPGQRVATNEKLFF.

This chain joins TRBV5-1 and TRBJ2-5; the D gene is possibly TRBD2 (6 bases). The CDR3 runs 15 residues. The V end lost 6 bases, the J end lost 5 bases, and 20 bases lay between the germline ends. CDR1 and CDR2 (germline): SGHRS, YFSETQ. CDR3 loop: CASTRVRTEGETQYF. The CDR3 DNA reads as TGCGCCAGCACCCGGGTGAGGACGGAGGGGGAGACCCAGTACTTC. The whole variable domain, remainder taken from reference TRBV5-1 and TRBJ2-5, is KAGVTQTPRYLIKTRGQQVTLSCSPISGHRSVSWYQQTPGQGLQFLFEYFSETQRNKGNFPGRFSGRQFSNSRSEMNVSTLELGDSALYLCASTRVRTEGETQYFGPGTRLLVL.

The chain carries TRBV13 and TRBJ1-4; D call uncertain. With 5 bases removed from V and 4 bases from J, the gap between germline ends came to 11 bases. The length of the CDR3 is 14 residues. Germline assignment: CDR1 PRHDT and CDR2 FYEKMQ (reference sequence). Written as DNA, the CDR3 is TGTGCCAGCAGCCTGATTGGCGGTAATGAAAAACTGTTTTTT. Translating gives CASSLIGGNEKLFF. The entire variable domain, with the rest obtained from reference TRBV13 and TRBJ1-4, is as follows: AAGVIQSPRHLIKEKRETATLKCYPIPRHDTVYWYQQGPGQDPQFLISFYEKMQSDKGSIPDRFSAQQFSDYHSELNMSSLELGDSALYFCASSLIGGNEKLFFGSGTQLSVL.

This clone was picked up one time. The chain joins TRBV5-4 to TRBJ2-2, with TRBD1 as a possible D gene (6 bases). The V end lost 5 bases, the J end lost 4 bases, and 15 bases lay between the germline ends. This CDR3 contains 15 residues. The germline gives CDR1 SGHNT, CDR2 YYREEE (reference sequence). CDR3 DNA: TGTGCCAGCAGGGCGGTGGGGGCCGGCACCGGGGAGCTGTTTTTT. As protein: CASRAVGAGTGELFF.

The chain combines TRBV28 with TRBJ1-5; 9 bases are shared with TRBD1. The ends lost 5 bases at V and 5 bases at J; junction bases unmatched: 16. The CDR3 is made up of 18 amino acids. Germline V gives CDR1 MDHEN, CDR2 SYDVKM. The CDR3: CASSQPGTGRGGHQPQHF. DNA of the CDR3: TGTGCCAGCAGTCAACCCGGGACAGGGAGAGGAGGCCATCAGCCCCAGCATTTT.

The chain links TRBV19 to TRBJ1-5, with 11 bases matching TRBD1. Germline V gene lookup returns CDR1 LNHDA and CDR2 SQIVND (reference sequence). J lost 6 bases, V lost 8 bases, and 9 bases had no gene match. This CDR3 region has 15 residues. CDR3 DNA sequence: TGTGCCAGTGCAACCGGGACAGGGGGGGGTCAGCCCCAGCATTTT. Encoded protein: CASATGTGGGQPQHF.

The CDR3 DNA reads TGTGCCAGCAGCTTATTGTACGGGAACACTGAAGCTTTCTTT. Translated: CASSLLYGNTEAFF. V is TRBV7-2 and J is TRBJ1-1; no clear D. V gave up 2 bases and J gave up 1 base, with 8 bases separating them. CDR3 length equals 14 residues. From germline, CDR1 is SGHTA and CDR2 FQGNSA.

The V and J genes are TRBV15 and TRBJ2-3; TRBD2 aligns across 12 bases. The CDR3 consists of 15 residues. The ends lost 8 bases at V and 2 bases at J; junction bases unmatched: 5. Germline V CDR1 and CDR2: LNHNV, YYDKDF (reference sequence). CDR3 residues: CATRTSGTFTDTQYF. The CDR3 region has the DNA TGTGCCACCCGGACTAGCGGGACCTTCACAGATACGCAGTATTTT.

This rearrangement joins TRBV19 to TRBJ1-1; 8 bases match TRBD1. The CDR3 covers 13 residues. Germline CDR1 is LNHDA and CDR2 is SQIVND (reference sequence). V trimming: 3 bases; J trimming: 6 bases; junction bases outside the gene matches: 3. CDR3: CASSIQGAAEAFF. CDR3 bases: TGTGCCAGTAGTATTCAGGGGGCGGCTGAAGCTTTCTTT.

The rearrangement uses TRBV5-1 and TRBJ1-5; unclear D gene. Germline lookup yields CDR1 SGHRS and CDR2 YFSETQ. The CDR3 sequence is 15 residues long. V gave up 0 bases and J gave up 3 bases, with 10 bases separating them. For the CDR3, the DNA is TGCGCCAGCAGCTTGGAGGCAGGAGTCAATCAGCCCCAGCATTTT. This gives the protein CASSLEAGVNQPQHF.

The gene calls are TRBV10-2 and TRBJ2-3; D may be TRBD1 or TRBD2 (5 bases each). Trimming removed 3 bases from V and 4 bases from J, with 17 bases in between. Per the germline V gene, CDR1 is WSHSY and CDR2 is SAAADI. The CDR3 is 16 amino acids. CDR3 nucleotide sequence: TGCGCCAGCAGTGATTTTCGACAGCGGAGATCAGATACGCAGTATTTT. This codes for CASSDFRQRRSDTQYF.

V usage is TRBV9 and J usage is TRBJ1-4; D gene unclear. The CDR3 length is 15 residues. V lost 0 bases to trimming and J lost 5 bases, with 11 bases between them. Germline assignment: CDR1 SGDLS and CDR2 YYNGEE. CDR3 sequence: CASSVGTVENEKLFF. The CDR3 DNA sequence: TGTGCCAGCAGCGTAGGGACGGTCGAGAATGAAAAACTGTTTTTT.

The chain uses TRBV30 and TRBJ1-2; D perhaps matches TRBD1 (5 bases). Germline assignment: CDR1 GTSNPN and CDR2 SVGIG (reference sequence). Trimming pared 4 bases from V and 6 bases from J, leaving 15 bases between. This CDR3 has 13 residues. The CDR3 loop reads CAWKFQGGDGYTF. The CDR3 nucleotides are TGTGCCTGGAAGTTCCAGGGCGGGGATGGCTACACCTTC.

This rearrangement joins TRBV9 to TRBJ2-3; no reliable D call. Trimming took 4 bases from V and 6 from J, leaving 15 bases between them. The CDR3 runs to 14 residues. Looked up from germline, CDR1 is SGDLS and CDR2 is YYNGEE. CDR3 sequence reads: CASSPHLSADTQYF. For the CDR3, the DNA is TGTGCCAGCAGCCCTCACCTCTCAGCTGATACGCAGTATTTT.

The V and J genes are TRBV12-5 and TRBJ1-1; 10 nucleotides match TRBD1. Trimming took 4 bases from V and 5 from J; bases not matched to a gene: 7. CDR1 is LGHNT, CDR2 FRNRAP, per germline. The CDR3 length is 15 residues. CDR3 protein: CASGSRTGGDTEAFF. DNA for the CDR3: TGTGCTAGTGGTTCGAGGACAGGGGGGGATACTGAAGCTTTCTTT.

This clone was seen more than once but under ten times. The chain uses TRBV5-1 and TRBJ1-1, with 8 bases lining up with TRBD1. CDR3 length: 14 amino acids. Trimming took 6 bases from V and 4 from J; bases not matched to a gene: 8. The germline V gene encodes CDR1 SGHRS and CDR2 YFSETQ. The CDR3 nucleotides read TGCGCCAGCACAGGACAGGGTGGGAGCACTGAAGCTTTCTTT. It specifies CASTGQGGSTEAFF.

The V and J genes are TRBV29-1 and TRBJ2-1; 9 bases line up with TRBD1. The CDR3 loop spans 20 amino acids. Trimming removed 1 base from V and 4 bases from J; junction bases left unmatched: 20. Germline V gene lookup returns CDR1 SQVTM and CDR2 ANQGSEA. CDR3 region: CSVEAPFGTGTQMAYNEQFF. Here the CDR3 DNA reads TGCAGCGTTGAAGCTCCATTCGGGACAGGGACTCAGATGGCTTACAATGAGCAGTTCTTC.